Presented here are 21 T cell receptor beta chains from one specimen sequenced in a study of regulatory T cells in long-lasting Graves disease. Noted time point: persistent/refractory GD, antithyroid drugs over 5 years with positive TRAb. The TCR library was made from RNA extracted from PBMCs. Library construction for TCR beta used iRepertoire HTBI primers and Arm-PCR of CDR3 regions. TCRdb redid the calling of the multiplex PCR reads with MiXCR, one entry per CDR3 protein. Among about 430,000 distinct CDR3 sequences listed, 21% were seen once. The sequences come from peripheral blood mononuclear cells (PBMCs), collected when the disease was refractory, from a patient treated with antithyroid drugs. Every receptor here comes from a female donor with Graves disease.

Many counts were recorded for this clonotype. CDR3 in DNA: TGTGCCAGCAGTGACAGGGGAAAGACCCAGTACTTC. Translation: CASSDRGKTQYF. V and J are TRBV2 and TRBJ2-5; the D gene is possibly TRBD1 (6 bases). CDR3 length equals 12 residues. V lost 3 bases and J lost 6, with 8 bases in between. Germline V gene data show CDR1 as SNHLY and CDR2 as FYNNEI.

This clonotype showed up many times. The rearrangement joins TRBV28 to TRBJ2-4, with 8 bases lining up with TRBD1. This CDR3 has 19 amino acids. With V trimmed by 4 bases and J by 0 bases, 14 bases remained unmatched. Germline V gene lookup returns CDR1 MDHEN and CDR2 SYDVKM. CDR3 sequence (DNA): TGTGCCAGCAGTTCCCCGGGACAGGCCGGAATACTAGCCAAAAACATTCAGTACTTC. It codes for CASSSPGQAGILAKNIQYF.

In this sample, this clonotype turned up many times. V is TRBV12-3 or TRBV12-4 and J is TRBJ2-2; 7 nucleotides agree with TRBD1. After removal of 3 bases from V and 2 bases from J, the junction contained 6 bases not matched to a gene. The CDR3 has 16 residues. This CDR3 is CASSLSQGVNTGELFF. CDR3 bases: TGTGCCAGCAGTTTGTCCCAGGGGGTTAACACCGGGGAGCTGTTTTTT.

In its sample, this clonotype was seen many times. This sequence joins TRBV28 and TRBJ2-7, with 10 bases identical to TRBD1. The length of the CDR3 is 15 residues. Germline loops: CDR1 MDHEN, CDR2 SYDVKM. V lost 5 bases and J lost 5; bases outside the gene matches: 9. The CDR3 protein is CASSDAGTGDDEQYF. The CDR3 DNA reads TGTGCCAGCAGTGACGCCGGGACAGGGGACGACGAGCAGTACTTC.

This clonotype has just a few counts. The rearrangement links TRBV3-1 to TRBJ1-2, with no clear D. The CDR3 sequence is 14 residues long. The germline V gene has CDR1 LGHDT and CDR2 YNNKEL (reference sequence). V lost 4 bases and J 9 bases, leaving 18 bases between the germline ends. This CDR3 reads CASSPDRLSASYTF. CDR3 sequence (DNA): TGTGCCAGCAGCCCCGATAGACTCAGCGCGAGCTACACCTTC. Full variable domain (remainder filled in from reference TRBV3-1 and TRBJ1-2): DTAVSQTPKYLVTQMGNDKSIKCEQNLGHDTMYWYKQDSKKFLKIMFSYNNKELIINETVPNRFSPKSPDKAHLNLHINSLELGDSAVYFCASSPDRLSASYTFGSGTRLTVV.

The genes are TRBV20-1 and TRBJ1-5; no clear D. The CDR3 contains 15 residues. Trimming took off 3 bases at V and 2 bases at J, with 14 bases between the two ends. CDR1 is DFQATT and CDR2 is SNEGSKA in the germline V gene (reference sequence). For the CDR3, the DNA is TGCAGTGCTAGGGACCACGGAGCGGGCAATCAGCCCCAGCATTTT. Protein: CSARDHGAGNQPQHF.

This clonotype was seen repeatedly, ten times or more. J is TRBJ2-2 and V is TRBV10-1, with D tentatively TRBD2 (5 bases). From germline, CDR1 is WNHNN and CDR2 SYGVQD (reference sequence). The V end lost 8 bases, the J end lost 1 base, and 5 bases lay between the germline ends. This CDR3 contains 12 residues. This CDR3 reads CASGGNTGELFF. The CDR3 DNA is TGCGCCAGCGGAGGGAACACCGGGGAGCTGTTTTTT.

This clonotype was recorded many times. J is TRBJ1-6 and V is TRBV2; TRBD1 agrees at 7 bases. With 6 bases clipped from V and 12 bases from J, the junction kept 14 bases outside the gene matches. The CDR3 is made up of 15 amino acids. Germline V gene lookup returns CDR1 SNHLY and CDR2 FYNNEI. CDR3: CASRLTGSNQGPLHF. CDR3 coding DNA: TGTGCCAGCAGGTTGACAGGGTCAAACCAGGGACCCCTCCACTTT.

The chain has TRBV2 and TRBJ1-1; tentatively, D is TRBD1 (5 bases). Between the trimmed V and J ends, which lost 7 bases and 5 bases, there was a span of 17 bases. The CDR3 consists of 14 residues. Germline values: CDR1 SNHLY, CDR2 FYNNEI. The CDR3 loop is CASMGRGDRTEAFF. The CDR3 DNA reads TGTGCCAGCATGGGACGGGGGGATCGGACTGAAGCTTTCTTT.

This clonotype has at least ten counts. V is TRBV2 and J is TRBJ1-1; a possible D gene is TRBD1 (5 bases). CDR3 length: 15 amino acids. Germline V gene sequence: CDR1 SNHLY, CDR2 FYNNEI. V lost 2 bases to trimming and J lost 4 bases, with 14 bases between them. This CDR3 is CASSESGQGLTEAFF. The DNA of the CDR3 is TGTGCCAGCAGTGAATCGGGGCAGGGCCTCACTGAAGCTTTCTTT.

V and J are TRBV5-4 and TRBJ2-7, with D tentatively TRBD1 (6 bases). With 0 bases removed from V and 3 bases from J, the gap between germline ends came to 13 bases. Germline V gene sequence: CDR1 SGHNT, CDR2 YYREEE (reference sequence). There are 15 residues in the CDR3. The CDR3 DNA reads as TGTGCCAGCAGCTTGGATCCAAAGGGGGACTACGAGCAGTACTTC. Protein product: CASSLDPKGDYEQYF.

This clonotype came up many times. V usage is TRBV2 and J usage is TRBJ2-2; 9 bases map to TRBD1. CDR3 length: 16 residues. The V gene end was trimmed by 3 bases and the J gene end by 3 bases; junction bases not matched to a gene: 5. CDR1 and CDR2 (germline): SNHLY, FYNNEI. CDR3 residues: CASSDGTGRYTGELFF. CDR3 DNA sequence: TGTGCCAGCAGTGACGGGACAGGGAGGTACACCGGGGAGCTGTTTTTT.

In its sample, this clonotype was seen a few times. The genes are TRBV12-3 or TRBV12-4 and TRBJ2-5; D might be TRBD2 (6 bases). The ends were cut back, 0 bases at V and 7 bases at J, with 9 bases in the middle. The CDR3 has 13 amino acids. The CDR3 DNA reads TGTGCCAGCAGTTTAGCGGCGGGACTGACCCAGTACTTC. The encoded protein is CASSLAAGLTQYF.

This clonotype was seen a few times. The gene calls are TRBV3-1 and TRBJ1-1, with D hard to call. V lost 4 bases to trimming and J lost 3 bases, with 15 bases between them. The CDR3 is 15 amino acids. The germline gives CDR1 LGHDT, CDR2 YNNKEL (reference sequence). CDR3 amino acids: CASSPQETEDTEAFF. The CDR3 region has the DNA TGTGCCAGCAGCCCCCAAGAGACGGAGGACACTGAAGCTTTCTTT.

This chain links TRBV15 with TRBJ2-4; 7 bases line up with TRBD2. The DNA end lines up better with TRBJ2-1; the J call may be wrong. This CDR3 is built from 14 residues. CDR1 and CDR2 from the germline V gene are LNHNV and YYDKDF (reference sequence). In DNA form, the CDR3 reads TGTGCCACGGGGCAATGGGAGGGAGGGAATGAGCAGTTCTTC. It encodes CATGQWEGGNEQFF.

In its sample, this clonotype was seen many times. The chain links TRBV13 to TRBJ2-7; 7 positions match TRBD2. The CDR3 runs 16 residues. Trimming removed 5 bases from V and 3 bases from J; junction bases left unmatched: 13. CDR1 PRHDT and CDR2 FYEKMQ come from the germline V gene (reference sequence). The CDR3: CASSQLRLAIDYEQYF. CDR3 nucleotides: TGTGCCAGCAGCCAACTTCGACTAGCCATCGACTACGAGCAGTACTTC.

About this clonotype: This may be a read error: a much more frequent sequence differs by one nucleotide. The chain joins TRBV20-1 to TRBJ2-2, with TRBD2 as a possible D gene (5 bases). The CDR3 has 14 amino acids. The germline CDR1 and CDR2 sequences are DFQATT and SNEGSKA (reference sequence). CDR3 region: CGASRGGNTGELFF. In DNA, the CDR3 is TGCGGTGCTAGTCGGGGTGGGAACACCGGGGAGCTGTTTTTT.

This clonotype was detected ten times or more. The chain employs TRBV5-1 and TRBJ1-1, with TRBD1 matching over 9 bases. This CDR3 comprises 13 residues. Germline loops: CDR1 SGHRS, CDR2 YFSETQ. V lost 6 bases and J lost 5; bases outside the gene matches: 5. In DNA form, the CDR3 reads TGCGCCAGCAAACAGGGGGCAGGAACTGAAGCTTTCTTT. It is translated as CASKQGAGTEAFF.

This chain connects TRBV27 to TRBJ2-7; TRBD2 matches at 9 bases. Germline lookup yields CDR1 MNHEY and CDR2 SMNVEV (reference sequence). V lost 4 bases and J lost 2; bases outside the gene matches: 18. The CDR3 consists of 19 residues. In nucleotides, the CDR3 is TGTGCCAGCAGTTCCATAGCTCCTTCGCTAGCGGGACTTACCTACGAGCAGTACGTC. Its translation is CASSSIAPSLAGLTYEQYV.

This clonotype came up many times. V gene TRBV29-1 combines with J gene TRBJ2-2, with D unclear. Trimming took off 5 bases at V and 3 bases at J, with 10 bases between the two ends. Germline loops: CDR1 SQVTM, CDR2 ANQGSEA. This CDR3 contains 13 residues. CDR3 nucleotides: TGCAGCGTTAGAGGTGTGGACACCGGGGAGCTGTTTTTT. This translates into CSVRGVDTGELFF.

This clonotype was seen repeatedly, ten times or more. The J gene is TRBJ1-1, the V gene TRBV7-2; D is uncertain. V was trimmed by 1 base and J by 4 bases, leaving 7 bases between them. The CDR3 is made up of 13 amino acids. Germline CDR1 SGHTA, CDR2 FQGNSA. As DNA, the CDR3 is TGTGCCAGCAGCTTAGAGGAGTTCACTGAAGCTTTCTTT. As protein: CASSLEEFTEAFF.